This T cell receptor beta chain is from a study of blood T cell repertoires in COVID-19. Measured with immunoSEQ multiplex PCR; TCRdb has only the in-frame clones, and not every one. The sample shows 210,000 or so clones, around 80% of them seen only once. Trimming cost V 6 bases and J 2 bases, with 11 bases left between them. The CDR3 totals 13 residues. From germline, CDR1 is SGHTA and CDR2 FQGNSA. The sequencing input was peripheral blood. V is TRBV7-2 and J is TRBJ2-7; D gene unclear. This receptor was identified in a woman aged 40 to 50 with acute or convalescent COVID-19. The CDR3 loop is CASRETVTYEQYF. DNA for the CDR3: TGTGCCAGCAGGGAGACGGTTACCTACGAGCAGTACTTC.